Each of the 32 T cell receptor beta chains below was sequenced from the same sample in a study of T cells in Graves' hyperthyroidism and ophthalmopathy. The source material, RNA transcripts, was used to amplify TCR beta CDR3 regions. HTBI primers were used for first-round RT-PCR of the TCR CDR3. TCRdb recomputed calls from the multiplex PCR reads with MiXCR, one row per CDR3 protein. The data show 700,000 or so distinct CDR3 sequences, with approximately 15% seen just once and roughly an eighth held by the top ten. The sample was blood. The receptors derive from a woman between 45 and 60 years old with Graves' ophthalmopathy.

The chain combines TRBV7-2 with TRBJ1-1; D not certain. CDR1 SGHTA and CDR2 FQGNSA come from the germline V gene. V gave up 1 base and J gave up 6 bases, with 9 bases separating them. The CDR3 is made up of 13 amino acids. CDR3 region: CASSLDSVAEAFF. DNA of the CDR3: TGTGCCAGCAGCTTAGATTCTGTTGCTGAAGCTTTCTTT.

This CDR3 is CASSPRQGRNYGYTF. CDR3 nucleotides: TGTGCCAGCAGCCCCCGACAGGGACGGAACTATGGCTACACCTTC. The rearrangement links TRBV7-2 to TRBJ1-2; 7 positions agree with TRBD1. The V and J ends lost 5 bases and 2 bases, in that order; junction bases with no gene match: 8. The CDR3 is 15 residues long. Germline V CDR1 and CDR2: SGHTA, FQGNSA.

This clonotype was seen repeatedly, ten times or more. The V call is TRBV12-3 or TRBV12-4, the J call TRBJ2-1, with 11 bases matching TRBD2. This CDR3 is built from 16 residues. V lost 2 bases and J lost 7; bases outside the gene matches: 7. The CDR3 loop reads CASSLSGTSGGNEQFF. DNA for the CDR3: TGTGCCAGCAGTTTATCGGGGACTAGCGGAGGTAATGAGCAGTTCTTC.

This rearrangement joins TRBV3-1 to TRBJ1-2; 7 bases fit TRBD1. V trimming: 0 bases; J trimming: 8 bases; junction bases outside the gene matches: 12. The CDR3 spans 16 residues. Germline CDR1 and CDR2: LGHDT and YNNKEL (reference sequence). The CDR3 region is CASSQDPGQISGGYTF. The CDR3 region has the DNA TGTGCCAGCAGCCAAGATCCGGGACAGATCAGTGGGGGCTACACCTTC.

At least ten counts were recorded for this clonotype. In DNA, the CDR3 is TGCGCCAGCAGCTCGACAGGAAGCAGCACCGGGGAGCTGTTTTTT. It is translated as CASSSTGSSTGELFF. This sequence joins TRBV5-1 and TRBJ2-2; the D gene is possibly TRBD1 (6 bases). Germline-derived CDR1 and CDR2 are SGHRS and YFSETQ. This CDR3 region has 15 residues. Trimming removed 3 bases from V and 4 bases from J, with 13 bases in between.

This clonotype has ten or more counts. The chain carries TRBV20-1 and TRBJ1-4; 7 bases fit TRBD1. CDR3 size: 18 residues. The germline V gene has CDR1 DFQATT and CDR2 SNEGSKA (reference sequence). V shed 3 bases, J shed 0 bases, and the junction held 13 bases outside the gene matches. The CDR3 spells CSARGTAGSFATNEKLFF. The CDR3 region has the DNA TGCAGTGCTAGGGGGACAGCTGGATCCTTTGCAACTAATGAAAAACTGTTTTTT.

The sample holds many counts of this clonotype. The chain links TRBV7-2 to TRBJ2-7, with TRBD2 identical over 9 bases. With 0 bases clipped from V and 4 bases from J, the junction kept 10 bases outside the gene matches. The germline gives CDR1 SGHTA, CDR2 FQGNSA. CDR3 length equals 17 residues. The CDR3 sequence: CASSLALAGRLSYEQYF. As DNA, the CDR3 is TGTGCCAGCAGCTTAGCTCTAGCGGGAAGGCTGAGTTACGAGCAGTACTTC.

This clonotype was picked up many times. The rearrangement joins TRBV5-1 to TRBJ2-2; 7 bases are shared with TRBD2. V gave up 1 base and J gave up 6 bases; unmatched junction bases: 9. The CDR3 consists of 16 residues. Germline CDR1 reads SGHRS; CDR2 reads YFSETQ. Written as DNA, the CDR3 is TGCGCCAGCAGCTTGCTTGCTGCGGGAGCCGCCGGGGAGCTGTTTTTT. This translates into CASSLLAAGAAGELFF. The entire variable domain, with the rest obtained from reference TRBV5-1 and TRBJ2-2, is as follows: KAGVTQTPRYLIKTRGQQVTLSCSPISGHRSVSWYQQTPGQGLQFLFEYFSETQRNKGNFPGRFSGRQFSNSRSEMNVSTLELGDSALYLCASSLLAAGAAGELFFGEGSRLTVL.

This clonotype was counted between two and nine times. The CDR3 here is CASSRWGQPQHF. As DNA, the CDR3 is TGCGCCAGCAGTAGGTGGGGTCAGCCCCAGCATTTT. This chain uses TRBV10-2 with TRBJ1-5; D unclear. V was shortened by 5 bases and J by 6 bases, with 8 bases between the two germline ends. Germline CDR1 reads WSHSY; CDR2 reads SAAADI. The CDR3 extends over 12 amino acids.

The rearrangement joins TRBV19 to TRBJ2-1; TRBD2 aligns across 7 bases. The CDR3 covers 16 residues. V was pared by 3 bases and J by 1 base, with 6 bases of the junction left unmatched. Germline V gene sequence: CDR1 LNHDA, CDR2 SQIVND (reference sequence). The CDR3 protein is CASSILSGGSYNEQFF. In DNA form, the CDR3 reads TGTGCCAGTAGTATCTTGTCGGGAGGATCCTACAATGAGCAGTTCTTC.

This clonotype appeared many times. This chain links TRBV3-1 with TRBJ2-3; 10 positions agree with TRBD2. V lost 4 bases and J lost 5; bases outside the gene matches: 3. CDR3 length: 14 residues. Germline V gene lookup returns CDR1 LGHDT and CDR2 YNNKEL (reference sequence). This chain's CDR3 is CASSLAGGIDTQYF. The CDR3 nucleotides read TGTGCCAGCAGCCTAGCGGGAGGCATAGATACGCAGTATTTT.

This clonotype has only a few counts. J is TRBJ1-4 and V is TRBV20-1; the D gene is possibly TRBD1 (6 bases). The CDR3 consists of 15 residues. With 0 bases removed from V and 4 bases from J, the gap between germline ends came to 12 bases. Germline assignment: CDR1 DFQATT and CDR2 SNEGSKA (reference sequence). CDR3 DNA: TGCAGTGCTAGAGATCAAGGCAGGGGTAATGAAAAACTGTTTTTT. Translated, it gives CSARDQGRGNEKLFF.

The chain has TRBV20-1 and TRBJ2-5; 15 bases map to TRBD2. The CDR3 totals 15 residues. Germline trimming cut 7 bases from V and 5 bases from J; bases unmatched to any gene: 8. CDR1 is DFQATT, CDR2 SNEGSKA, per germline (reference sequence). CDR3 loop: CSGTSGREVGETQYF. Written as DNA, the CDR3 is TGCAGTGGGACTAGCGGGAGGGAGGTGGGGGAGACCCAGTACTTC.

This sequence joins TRBV5-4 and TRBJ1-5, with D possibly matching TRBD1 (6 bases). CDR1 is SGHNT, CDR2 YYREEE, per germline (reference sequence). V was trimmed by 6 bases and J by 10 bases, leaving 14 bases between them. This CDR3 has 12 residues. CDR3 in DNA: TGTGCCAGCACTTGGGAGGGGGGACCCCAGCATTTT. Amino acid sequence: CASTWEGGPQHF. The variable domain in full, completed from reference TRBV5-4 and TRBJ1-5, reads ETGVTQSPTHLIKTRGQQVTLRCSSQSGHNTVSWYQQALGQGPQFIFQYYREEENGRGNFPPRFSGLQFPNYSSELNVNALELDDSALYLCASTWEGGPQHFGDGTRLSIL.

This clonotype was seen many times. CDR3 sequence: CASTVAGSSYNEQFF. The DNA of the CDR3 is TGCGCCAGCACCGTAGCGGGAAGCTCCTACAATGAGCAGTTCTTC. V is TRBV5-1 and J is TRBJ2-1; TRBD2 matches at 8 bases. The CDR3 runs to 15 residues. Germline CDR1 is SGHRS and CDR2 is YFSETQ. The J segment lost 0 bases and the V segment lost 6 bases, leaving 5 bases of the junction unmatched.

This clonotype has at least ten counts. J is TRBJ1-1 and V is TRBV14, with no clear D. CDR3 length: 16 residues. Germline CDR1 SGHDN, CDR2 FVKESK. Deletions cut 0 bases from V and 3 bases from J, with 14 bases between. The CDR3, as DNA: TGTGCCAGCAGCCAAGACGACGGTGTAATCGACACTGAAGCTTTCTTT. It is translated as CASSQDDGVIDTEAFF.

This clonotype was detected a few times. This sequence joins TRBV12-3 or TRBV12-4 and TRBJ2-3; 9 bases line up with TRBD1. This CDR3 spans 15 amino acids. The junction had 1 base not matched to a gene; V was cut back by 1 base and J by 2 bases. CDR3 protein: CASSLGDRATDTQYF. The CDR3 DNA reads TGTGCCAGCAGTTTAGGGGACAGGGCCACAGATACGCAGTATTTT.

Many counts were recorded for this clonotype. V is TRBV28 and J is TRBJ1-2, with a weak D call TRBD1 (6 bases). V was pared by 7 bases and J by 7 bases, with 19 bases between. The CDR3 consists of 14 residues. Germline V CDR1 and CDR2: MDHEN, SYDVKM. CDR3 amino acids: CASKWAGVRSGYTF. Here the CDR3 DNA reads TGTGCCAGCAAGTGGGCAGGGGTGCGGTCTGGCTACACCTTC.

This clonotype occurred many times. V gene TRBV5-1 combines with J gene TRBJ2-1, with D hard to call. V lost 4 bases, J lost 6 bases, and 17 bases lay in between. CDR1 and CDR2 (germline): SGHRS, YFSETQ. This CDR3 spans 15 amino acids. CDR3 protein: CASSPLRPVINEQFF. The CDR3 DNA sequence: TGCGCCAGCAGCCCATTGCGCCCAGTTATCAATGAGCAGTTCTTC.

In this sample, this clonotype turned up many times. The chain has TRBV2 and TRBJ2-5, with 13 bases lining up with TRBD2. Germline V gene data show CDR1 as SNHLY and CDR2 as FYNNEI. The CDR3 spans 19 residues. V shed 5 bases and J 7 bases; nucleotides not matched to a gene: 19. Written as DNA, the CDR3 is TGTGCCAGCAGTCTCACCCACGGGACTAGCGGGGAGTCACTTGTGACCCAGTACTTC. This encodes CASSLTHGTSGESLVTQYF.

This clonotype occurred a few times. The CDR3: CATSVSGRYNEQFF. In DNA, the CDR3 is TGTGCCACCAGTGTGAGCGGACGATACAATGAGCAGTTCTTC. The gene calls are TRBV24-1 and TRBJ2-1, with D perhaps TRBD2 (5 bases). The ends were cut back, 5 bases at V and 4 bases at J, with 11 bases in the middle. Germline V gene data show CDR1 as KGHDR and CDR2 as SFDVKD. The CDR3 is 14 residues long.

This clonotype was counted a few times. V and J are TRBV20-1 and TRBJ1-5; D is unresolved. Germline V gene lookup returns CDR1 DFQATT and CDR2 SNEGSKA (reference sequence). Trimming removed 4 bases at V and 3 bases at J, with 7 bases between. The CDR3 covers 12 residues. This chain's CDR3 is CSAIANNQPQHF. CDR3 sequence (DNA): TGCAGTGCTATAGCCAACAATCAGCCCCAGCATTTT.

This clonotype was recorded at least ten times. This chain uses TRBV5-1 with TRBJ2-3; D remains ambiguous. This CDR3 is built from 15 residues. V was cut by 0 bases and J by 3 bases, with 11 bases left in between. Germline CDR1 SGHRS, CDR2 YFSETQ. CDR3: CASSLGTVPTDTQYF. The CDR3 coding sequence is TGCGCCAGCAGCTTGGGAACAGTACCTACAGATACGCAGTATTTT.

This clonotype occurred many times. The chain is built from TRBV28 and TRBJ2-5; D might be TRBD2 (5 bases). The germline CDR1 and CDR2 sequences are MDHEN and SYDVKM. The CDR3 sequence is 15 residues long. Trimming cost V 6 bases and J 4 bases, with 18 bases left between them. The CDR3 bases are TGTGCCAGCAGGCTGGGCCCAGGCGAGGGAGAGACCCAGTACTTC. Protein product: CASRLGPGEGETQYF.

This clonotype occurred many times. The chain combines TRBV11-3 with TRBJ2-1, with 8 bases aligning to TRBD2. CDR3 size: 16 residues. V trimming: 0 bases; J trimming: 8 bases; junction bases outside the gene matches: 9. Germline V gives CDR1 SGHNT, CDR2 YENEEA. In DNA, the CDR3 is TGTGCCAGCAGCTTAGATGGACGGGGGGGAGATGATGAGCAGTTCTTC. It is translated as CASSLDGRGGDDEQFF.

At least ten counts were recorded for this clonotype. This rearrangement joins TRBV30 to TRBJ1-2; a weak D match, TRBD1 (6 bases). V was clipped by 0 bases and J by 4 bases, with 9 bases between them. Germline lookup yields CDR1 GTSNPN and CDR2 SVGIG (reference sequence). The CDR3 is 13 amino acids. The DNA of the CDR3 is TGTGCCTGGAGTGTACAGGGACTCTATGGCTACACCTTC. Protein sequence: CAWSVQGLYGYTF.

The gene calls are TRBV5-1 and TRBJ2-7, with 9 bases lining up with TRBD1. CDR1 and CDR2 (germline): SGHRS, YFSETQ. The CDR3 sequence is 15 residues long. J was trimmed by 5 bases and V by 5 bases; bases with no gene match: 11. The CDR3 nucleotides are TGCGCCAGCAGTATGGACAGGGGTGAGAGCGACGAGCAGTACTTC. Its protein is CASSMDRGESDEQYF.

The chain recombines TRBV14 with TRBJ2-7; D call uncertain. Germline-derived CDR1 and CDR2 are SGHDN and FVKESK. The CDR3 consists of 13 residues. V was cut by 4 bases and J by 6 bases, with 13 bases left in between. The CDR3 DNA reads TGTGCCAGCAGCCCACGACCCAGTACCGAGCAGTACTTC. Translation: CASSPRPSTEQYF.

The sample holds many counts of this clonotype. The chain is built from TRBV30 and TRBJ2-5; a possible D gene is TRBD2 (6 bases). Germline values: CDR1 GTSNPN, CDR2 SVGIG (reference sequence). This CDR3 is 11 amino acids long. Trimming left V 3 bases short and J 9 bases short, with 11 bases between. This CDR3 is CAWRGTGAQYF. CDR3 in DNA: TGTGCCTGGAGGGGGACGGGGGCCCAGTACTTC.

This clonotype turned up a few times. The CDR3 sequence is CASSVVREYTGELFF. DNA for the CDR3: TGTGCCAGCAGCGTAGTGCGGGAGTATACCGGGGAGCTGTTTTTT. This chain uses TRBV9 with TRBJ2-2, with 7 bases fitting TRBD2. Losses at the gene ends were 0 bases for V and 5 bases for J; bases not matched to a gene: 4. This CDR3 contains 15 residues. Germline CDR1 reads SGDLS; CDR2 reads YYNGEE.

V usage is TRBV12-3 or TRBV12-4 and J usage is TRBJ2-5; unclear D gene. The CDR3 is 15 amino acids. Trimming took off 2 bases at V and 0 bases at J, with 10 bases between the two ends. The CDR3: CASSLWAANQETQYF. The CDR3 DNA is TGTGCCAGCAGTTTATGGGCGGCGAACCAAGAGACCCAGTACTTC.

This clonotype was observed many times. V is TRBV11-3 and J is TRBJ1-6, with 7 bases aligning to TRBD1. Germline trimming cut 5 bases from V and 3 bases from J; bases unmatched to any gene: 13. The germline V gene encodes CDR1 SGHNT and CDR2 YENEEA. The CDR3 consists of 18 residues. The CDR3 loop reads CASSPQTGTENYNSPLHF. As DNA, the CDR3 is TGTGCCAGCAGCCCGCAGACAGGGACGGAAAACTATAATTCACCCCTCCACTTT. The variable domain in full, completed from reference TRBV11-3 and TRBJ1-6, reads EAGVVQSPRYKIIEKKQPVAFWCNPISGHNTLYWYLQNLGQGPELLIRYENEEAVDDSQLPKDRFSAERLKGVDSTLKIQPAELGDSAVYLCASSPQTGTENYNSPLHFGNGTRLTVT.